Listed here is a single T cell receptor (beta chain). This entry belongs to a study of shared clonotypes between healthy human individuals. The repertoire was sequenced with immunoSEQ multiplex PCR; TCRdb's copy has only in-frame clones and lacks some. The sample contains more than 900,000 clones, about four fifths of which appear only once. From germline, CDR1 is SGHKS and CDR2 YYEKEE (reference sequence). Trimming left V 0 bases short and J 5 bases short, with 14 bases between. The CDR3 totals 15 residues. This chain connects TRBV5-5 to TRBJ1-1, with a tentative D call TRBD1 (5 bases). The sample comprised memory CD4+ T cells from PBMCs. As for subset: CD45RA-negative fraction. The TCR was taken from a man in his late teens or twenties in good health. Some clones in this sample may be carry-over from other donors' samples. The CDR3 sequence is CASSLAIAGITEAFF. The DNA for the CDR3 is TGTGCCAGCAGCTTGGCCATCGCAGGGATTACTGAAGCTTTCTTT.